This TCR beta chain was obtained from a study of radiotherapy plus CTLA-4 blockade in lung cancer. Study-wide findings and caveats: Once radiotherapy plus ipilimumab had been given, TCR clones derived from tumor expanded in blood. Strongest reported response predictors: early blood clone changes and post-radiation interferon-beta.

To note about this clone: Antigen specificity is unknown.

Here immunoSEQ multiplex PCR was the method, and the copy in TCRdb shows in-frame clones only, minus some. The sample records tens of thousands of clones, approximately 72% being singletons. Germline trimming cut 2 bases from V and 4 bases from J; bases unmatched to any gene: 2. Germline V gives CDR1 MNHEY, CDR2 SVGAGI. CDR3 length: 13 residues. Alongside CTLA-4 blockade with ipilimumab, patients with chemo-refractory metastatic non-small-cell lung cancer received focal radiation. The rearrangement joins TRBV6-5 to TRBJ2-7; 7 bases fit TRBD1. Specimen: peripheral blood, collected from a patient treated with radiotherapy plus ipilimumab. This TCR was recovered from a human donor with non-small cell lung cancer who had stable disease on radiotherapy plus ipilimumab. CDR3 coding DNA: TGTGCCAGCAGTTACGGGACAGAATACGAGCAGTACTTC. Amino acid sequence: CASSYGTEYEQYF.